Only one count was recorded for the clone carrying this TCR beta chain. One junction end disagrees with the germline gene, perhaps due to a read error. These data originate in a study of T-cell reconstitution after alpha-beta-depleted transplantation in children. The germline V gene has CDR1 KGHSH and CDR2 LQKENI. CDR3 length: 14 residues. A library of TCRbeta sequences, prepared with unique molecular identifiers, was generated. Each CDR3 protein gets one entry after TCRdb re-called the PCR reads with MiXCR. The sample shows about 150,000 distinct CDR3 sequences, approximately 10% of them seen only once.

This clonotype originated in a boy aged 2 to 10 with acute myeloid leukemia, due to receive a stem cell transplant. The input for sequencing was PBMCs, taken before TCRalphabeta/CD19-depleted stem cell transplant. The J gene is TRBJ2-5, the V gene TRBV18; D is unresolved. The CDR3 coding sequence is TGTGCCAGCTCACCCCAAGAGTACCAAGTGACCCAGTACTTC. Its translation is CASSPQEYQVTQYF.